This TCR beta chain was captured in a study of patients and donors after allogeneic stem cell transplantation. The CDR3 loop spans 16 amino acids. The germline V and J ends were trimmed by 1 base and 6 bases, with 16 bases remaining between them. Germline loops: CDR1 MNHEY, CDR2 SVGEGT. One entry per CDR3 protein, called by TCRdb with MiXCR from the RT-PCR reads. The sample carries about a million distinct CDR3 sequences, under 20% recorded once. Sequencing was performed on blood, either unsorted or a sorted T cell fraction (not recorded which). The clonotype was recovered from a human donor who was either an allogeneic HSCT recipient or a stem cell or donor lymphocyte infusion donor (not recorded which). It is not recorded whose cells these are; they may come from a transplant donor. This rearrangement joins TRBV6-2 or TRBV6-3 to TRBJ2-1, with a weak D call TRBD2 (6 bases). CDR3 region: CASSYWGLKGVNEQFF. The CDR3 region has the DNA TGTGCCAGCAGTTACTGGGGACTTAAAGGCGTCAATGAGCAGTTCTTC.